One sample yielded the 22 T cell receptor beta chains listed below, sequenced in a study of monozygotic twins with inflammatory bowel disease. TCRdb re-called the 5' RACE reads and gives one entry per CDR3 protein, without DNA. The sample spans 93,000 or so distinct CDR3 sequences; the ten largest clones claim less than 2%. The material sequenced was blood. Source of these receptors: a human donor with ulcerative colitis or Crohn's disease, or a healthy co-twin of an affected twin (not recorded which).

The chain combines TRBV20-1 with TRBJ2-3; TCRdb picks TRBD2, but there is no DNA to check that call. CDR3 length: 19 amino acids. Germline CDR1 reads DFQATT; CDR2 reads SNEGSKA (reference sequence). The CDR3 protein is CSARDLQLAGGIRTDTQYF.

V is TRBV12-3 or TRBV12-4 and J is TRBJ2-2; without DNA, the TCRdb call of TRBD1 cannot be checked. The CDR3 contains 15 residues. CDR3 sequence: CASSKGQGARGELFF.

The V gene is TRBV27, the J gene TRBJ1-6; TCRdb returns TRBD1, unconfirmable since there is no DNA. Germline CDR1 is MNHEY and CDR2 is SMNVEV (reference sequence). This CDR3 spans 16 amino acids. The CDR3 region is CASSWGQSSYNLPLHF.

The chain uses TRBV10-2 and TRBJ2-2; TCRdb's assignment of TRBD2 cannot be checked, as there is no DNA. The length of the CDR3 is 13 residues. Germline V lookup: CDR1 WSHSY, CDR2 SAAADI. The CDR3 protein is CASSQREGGELFF.

This clonotype is labeled medium-sized based on frequency. The chain combines TRBV6-4 with TRBJ2-3. The CDR3 runs 13 residues. Germline-derived CDR1 and CDR2 are MRHNA and SNTAGT. The CDR3 reads CASSDRGTDTQYF.

The chain employs TRBV5-1 and TRBJ2-2; no DNA is available, so the TRBD1 call from TCRdb remains unchecked. The V gene's germline CDR1 is SGHRS and CDR2 YFSETQ. The CDR3 contains 17 residues. This chain's CDR3 is CASSLRLRQGATGELFF.

V usage is TRBV20-1 and J usage is TRBJ2-7; TCRdb outputs TRBD2, but without DNA this stays unchecked. This CDR3 spans 16 amino acids. CDR1 and CDR2 from the germline V gene are DFQATT and SNEGSKA (reference sequence). CDR3: CSARWEGDLTSYEQYF.

The chain uses TRBV5-5 and TRBJ1-2; as DNA is missing, the TRBD1 call by TCRdb cannot be tested. Per germline, CDR1 SGHKS and CDR2 YYEKEE (reference sequence). The CDR3 length is 14 residues. This chain's CDR3 is CASSLQGGLHGYTF. Based on the CDR3 plus reference TRBV5-5 and TRBJ1-2, the full variable domain is DAGVTQSPTHLIKTRGQQVTLRCSPISGHKSVSWYQQVLGQGPQFIFQYYEKEERGRGNFPDRFSARQFPNYSSELNVNALLLGDSALYLCASSLQGGLHGYTFGSGTRLTVV.

The genes are TRBV27 and TRBJ1-6. The CDR3 runs 14 residues. CDR1 is MNHEY and CDR2 is SMNVEV in the germline V gene (reference sequence). The CDR3 spells CASSEVRSSSPLHF.

The chain combines TRBV7-3 with TRBJ1-6. There are 14 residues in the CDR3. Germline V CDR1 and CDR2: SGHTA, FQGTGA. The chain's CDR3 is CASSLQSYNSPLHF.

This chain joins TRBV5-4 and TRBJ2-1; with no DNA, the TCRdb D assignment of TRBD1 cannot be verified. The CDR3 has 17 residues. CDR1 and CDR2 (germline): SGHNT, YYREEE (reference sequence). The CDR3 sequence is CASSSGTPRSSYNEQFF.

The CDR3 spells CASSQGTVNQNYGYTF. The chain is built from TRBV4-3 and TRBJ1-2; TCRdb proposes TRBD1, but this gene call is untestable without DNA. CDR1 and CDR2 from the germline V gene are LGHNA and YSLEER. CDR3 size: 16 residues.

The V gene is TRBV20-1, the J gene TRBJ2-1; TCRdb names TRBD1, which stays unverified in the absence of DNA. This CDR3 has 16 amino acids. Germline V gene data show CDR1 as DFQATT and CDR2 as SNEGSKA (reference sequence). This chain's CDR3 is CSAPGQPRLTYNEQFF.

This chain connects TRBV6-2 or TRBV6-3 to TRBJ2-1; absent DNA, TCRdb's TRBD2 call cannot be checked. The CDR3 length is 18 residues. Looked up from germline, CDR1 is MNHEY and CDR2 is SVGEGT. The CDR3: CASSYWRSGTSGINEQFF.

The V call is TRBV18, the J call TRBJ2-7; TCRdb outputs TRBD1, but without DNA this stays unchecked. Germline CDR1 reads KGHSH; CDR2 reads LQKENI. CDR3 length: 16 amino acids. CDR3: CASSPPTGRRTYEQYF. The full variable domain, its missing parts supplied by reference TRBV18 and TRBJ2-7, is NAGVMQNPRHLVRRRGQEARLRCSPMKGHSHVYWYRQLPEEGLKFMVYLQKENIIDESGMPKERFSAEFPKEGPSILRIQQVVRGDSAAYFCASSPPTGRRTYEQYFGPGTRLTVT.

The chain links TRBV6-1 to TRBJ2-1; TCRdb returns TRBD2, unconfirmable since there is no DNA. The CDR3 totals 17 residues. Per the germline V gene, CDR1 is MNHNS and CDR2 is SASEGT. CDR3 sequence: CASSPLGLAATYNEQFF.

The genes are TRBV5-1 and TRBJ2-5; checking the TCRdb D call of TRBD1 is not possible without DNA. Germline V gene lookup returns CDR1 SGHRS and CDR2 YFSETQ. The CDR3 consists of 11 residues. This CDR3 is CASSGGETQYF.

The J gene is TRBJ2-3, the V gene TRBV28; no DNA is available, so the TRBD2 call from TCRdb remains unchecked. The CDR3 runs to 14 residues. Germline lookup yields CDR1 MDHEN and CDR2 SYDVKM. The CDR3 is CASSLAGTTDTQYF.

This chain joins TRBV7-2 and TRBJ2-1; TCRdb designates TRBD1, a call that cannot be tested without DNA. Germline loops: CDR1 SGHTA, CDR2 FQGNSA. This CDR3 spans 15 amino acids. This CDR3 is CASSLGGRGRNEQFF. Combining the CDR3 with reference TRBV7-2 and TRBJ2-1 gives the whole variable domain GAGVSQSPSNKVTEKGKDVELRCDPISGHTALYWYRQSLGQGLEFLIYFQGNSAPDKSGLPSDRFSAERTGGSVSTLTIQRTQQEDSAVYLCASSLGGRGRNEQFFGPGTRLTVL.

The J gene is TRBJ2-3, the V gene TRBV10-3. Germline V gives CDR1 ENHRY, CDR2 SYGVKD. The CDR3 is 11 residues long. The CDR3: CAIKLLDTQYF.

The gene calls are TRBV12-3 or TRBV12-4 and TRBJ2-7; TCRdb's assignment of TRBD2 cannot be checked, as there is no DNA. This CDR3 spans 15 amino acids. The CDR3: CASSRTSGRSNEQYF.

The chain links TRBV20-1 to TRBJ1-2; there is no DNA to check the TCRdb D call of TRBD1. CDR3 length: 13 residues. Germline lookup yields CDR1 DFQATT and CDR2 SNEGSKA (reference sequence). This CDR3 is CSRPLRGMGGYTF.